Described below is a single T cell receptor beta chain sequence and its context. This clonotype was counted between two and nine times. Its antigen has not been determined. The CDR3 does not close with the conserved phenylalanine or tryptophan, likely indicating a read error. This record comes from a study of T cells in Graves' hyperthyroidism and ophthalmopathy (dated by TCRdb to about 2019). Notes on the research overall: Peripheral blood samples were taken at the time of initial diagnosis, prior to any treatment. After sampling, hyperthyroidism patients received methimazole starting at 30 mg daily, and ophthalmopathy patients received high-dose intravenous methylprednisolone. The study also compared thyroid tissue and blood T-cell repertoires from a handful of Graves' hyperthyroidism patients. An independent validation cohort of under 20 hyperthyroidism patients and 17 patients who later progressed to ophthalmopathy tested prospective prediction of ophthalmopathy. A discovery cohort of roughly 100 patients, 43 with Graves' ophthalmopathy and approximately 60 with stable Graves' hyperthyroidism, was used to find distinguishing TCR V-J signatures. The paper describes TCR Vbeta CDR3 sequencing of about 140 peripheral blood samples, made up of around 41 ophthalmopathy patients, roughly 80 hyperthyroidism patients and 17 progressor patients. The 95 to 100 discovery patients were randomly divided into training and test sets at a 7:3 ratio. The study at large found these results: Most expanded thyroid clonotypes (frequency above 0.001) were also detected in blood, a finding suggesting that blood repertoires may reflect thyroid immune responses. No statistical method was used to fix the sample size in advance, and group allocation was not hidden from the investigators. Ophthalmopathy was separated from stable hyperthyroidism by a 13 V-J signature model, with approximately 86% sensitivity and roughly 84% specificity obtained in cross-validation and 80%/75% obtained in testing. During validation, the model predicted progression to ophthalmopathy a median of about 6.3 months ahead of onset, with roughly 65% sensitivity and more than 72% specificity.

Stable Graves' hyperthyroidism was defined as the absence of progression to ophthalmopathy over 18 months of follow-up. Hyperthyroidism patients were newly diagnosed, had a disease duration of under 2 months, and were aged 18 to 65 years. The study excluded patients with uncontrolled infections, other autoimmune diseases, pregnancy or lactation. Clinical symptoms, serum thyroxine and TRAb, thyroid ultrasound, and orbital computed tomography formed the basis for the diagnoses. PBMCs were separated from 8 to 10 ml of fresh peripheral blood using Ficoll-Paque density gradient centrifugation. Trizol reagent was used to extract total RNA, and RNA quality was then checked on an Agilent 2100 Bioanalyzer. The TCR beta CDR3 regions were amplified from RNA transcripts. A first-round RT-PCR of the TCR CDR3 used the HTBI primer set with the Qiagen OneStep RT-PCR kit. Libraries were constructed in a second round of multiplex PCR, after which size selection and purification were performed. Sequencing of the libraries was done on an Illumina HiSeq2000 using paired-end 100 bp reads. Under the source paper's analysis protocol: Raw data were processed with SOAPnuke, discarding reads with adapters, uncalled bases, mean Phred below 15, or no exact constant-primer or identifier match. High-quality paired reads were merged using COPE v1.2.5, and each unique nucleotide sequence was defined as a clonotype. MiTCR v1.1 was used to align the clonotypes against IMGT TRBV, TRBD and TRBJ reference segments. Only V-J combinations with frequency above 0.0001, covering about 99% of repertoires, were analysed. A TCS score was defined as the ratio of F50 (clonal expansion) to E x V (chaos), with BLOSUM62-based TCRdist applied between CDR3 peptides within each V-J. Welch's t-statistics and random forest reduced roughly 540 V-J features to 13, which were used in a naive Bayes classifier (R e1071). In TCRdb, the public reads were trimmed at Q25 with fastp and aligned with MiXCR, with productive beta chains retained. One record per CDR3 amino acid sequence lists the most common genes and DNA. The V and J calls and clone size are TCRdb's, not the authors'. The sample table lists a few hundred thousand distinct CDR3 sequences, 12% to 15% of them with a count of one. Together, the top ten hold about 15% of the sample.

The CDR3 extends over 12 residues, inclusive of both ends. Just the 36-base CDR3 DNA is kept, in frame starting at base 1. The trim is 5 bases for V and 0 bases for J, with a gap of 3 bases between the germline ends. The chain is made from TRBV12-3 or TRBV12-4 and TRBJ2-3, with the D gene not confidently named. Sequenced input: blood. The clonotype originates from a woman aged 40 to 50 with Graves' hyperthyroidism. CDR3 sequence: CASSPSTDTQYS. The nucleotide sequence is TGTGCCAGCAGTCCGAGCACAGATACGCAGTATTCT.